The next 2 T cell receptor beta chains were all read from a single sample in a study of T cells of healthy individuals. TCRdb analysed the 5' RACE reads with MiXCR anew, one entry per CDR3 protein. The data contain around 79,000 distinct CDR3 sequences, roughly 5% of them singletons. Source of these receptors: a female donor in good health.

This clonotype was detected only a few times. The V and J genes are TRBV3-1 and TRBJ1-5; maybe TRBD1 (6 bases). The CDR3 spans 16 residues. In germline, CDR1 is LGHDT, CDR2 YNNKEL (reference sequence). The ends were cut back, 0 bases at V and 2 bases at J, with 11 bases in the middle. The CDR3 DNA reads as TGTGCCAGCAGCCAAGATGGGGGGCTTGGCAATCAGCCCCAGCATTTT. It is translated as CASSQDGGLGNQPQHF.

The V gene is TRBV7-9, the J gene TRBJ2-5; no clear D gene. V dropped 8 bases and J dropped 5 bases, with 15 bases sitting between them. The CDR3 sequence is 13 residues long. CDR1 and CDR2 from the germline V gene are SEHNR and FQNEAQ (reference sequence). The CDR3 bases are TGTGCCAGCTCATCTACCCAAGGGGAGACCCAGTACTTC. Protein sequence: CASSSTQGETQYF.